The clone carrying this T cell receptor (beta chain) was observed once. What it binds is unknown. This specimen belongs to a study of shared clonotypes between healthy human individuals. Terminally differentiated effector memory CD45RA+ cells were left out of the naive CD8 fraction, which was CD45RO-negative and positively selected for CCR7. All donors were healthy HIV-negative adults lacking recent acute infections or vaccinations. CDR1 and CDR2 (germline): SEHNR, FQNEAQ (reference sequence). Trimming stripped 5 bases from V and 15 bases from J, with 20 bases between. The CDR3 sequence is 13 residues long. Overall study findings and caveats: Naive CD4 clonotypes overlapped across a handful of donors at approximately 5.5%.

Profiling relied on immunoSEQ multiplex PCR, and the TCRdb table lists in-frame clones only, not all of them. The table shows about 2.2 million clones, with approximately 92% occurring only once. The sequence derives from a man between 18 and 29 years old in good health. Some clones in this sample may be carry-over from other donors' samples. This chain connects TRBV7-9 to TRBJ2-1, with D possibly TRBD2 on 7 matching bases. Sequenced: naive CD8+ T cells from PBMCs. The CDR3 DNA reads as TGTGCCAGCAGCCAGGGCCGGGCTGCGGGGGCGTTCTTC. It codes for CASSQGRAAGAFF. Using reference TRBV7-9 and TRBJ2-1 for the parts outside the CDR3, the full variable domain is DTGVSQNPRHKITKRGQNVTFRCDPISEHNRLYWYRQTLGQGPEFLTYFQNEAQLEKSRLLSDRFSAERPKGSFSTLEIQRTEQGDSAMYLCASSQGRAAGAFFGPGTRLTVL.